This is a list of T cell receptor beta chains from one sample in a study of early T cells in non-severe SARS-CoV-2 infection. MiXCR, run by TCRdb on the 5' RACE reads, gives a single entry per CDR3 protein. The table lists more than 55,000 distinct CDR3 sequences, 13% of them singletons. Specimen: whole blood, collected at baseline. The receptor set was obtained from an adult who was a healthcare worker with PCR-confirmed SARS-CoV-2 infection or an uninfected control (not recorded which). CDR3s include the opening cysteine and the closing phenylalanine or tryptophan. Fields, in order: V gene, J gene, CDR3 protein.

TRBV5-4	TRBJ1-2	CASSLDNLNYGYTF
TRBV7-2	TRBJ2-5	CASSLGQSWVETQYF
TRBV20-1	TRBJ2-1	CSASDSSGGAYEQFF
TRBV20-1	TRBJ1-5	CSARDPWGEGYSNQPQHF
TRBV9	TRBJ1-4	CASSVASDRGNEKLFF
TRBV6-1	TRBJ2-7	CASSAGTILEQYF
TRBV5-4	TRBJ2-2	CASSWSDTGELFF
TRBV6-6	TRBJ2-3	CASSTMTSGRTDTQYF
TRBV27	TRBJ1-3	CASTHTWNTIYF
TRBV6-1	TRBJ1-2	CASSSGQGFNYGYTF
TRBV30	TRBJ2-5	CAWSAGGNQKAQYF
TRBV14	TRBJ1-5	CASSQDPYSNQPQHF
TRBV7-9	TRBJ1-4	CASSYWAATNEKLFF
TRBV12-3/TRBV12-4	TRBJ1-4	CASSFRAGGSGEKLFF
TRBV20-1	TRBJ2-3	CSARRTGGSDTQYF
TRBV14	TRBJ2-2	CASSQVRTGELFF